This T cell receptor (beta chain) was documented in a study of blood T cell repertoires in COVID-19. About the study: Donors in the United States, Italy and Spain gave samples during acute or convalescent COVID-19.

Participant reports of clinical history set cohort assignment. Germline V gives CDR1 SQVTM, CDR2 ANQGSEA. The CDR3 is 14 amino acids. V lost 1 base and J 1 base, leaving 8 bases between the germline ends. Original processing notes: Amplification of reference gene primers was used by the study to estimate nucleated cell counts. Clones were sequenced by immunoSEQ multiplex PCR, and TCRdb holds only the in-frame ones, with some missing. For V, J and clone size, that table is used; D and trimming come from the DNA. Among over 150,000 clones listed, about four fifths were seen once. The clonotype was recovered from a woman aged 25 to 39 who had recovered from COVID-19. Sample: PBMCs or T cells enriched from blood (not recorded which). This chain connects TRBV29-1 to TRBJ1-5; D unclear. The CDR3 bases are TGCAGCGTTGAAGTGAGGAGAAGCAATCAGCCCCAGCATTTT. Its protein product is CSVEVRRSNQPQHF.